The 13 T cell receptor beta chains given below trace back to one sample, sequenced in a study of molecular identifiers for immune sequencing clone quantification. TCRdb re-derived calls from the PCR reads in MiXCR, one entry per CDR3 protein. This table holds about 640,000 distinct CDR3 sequences, roughly 21% found once. Specimen: naive CD8+ T cells from blood, with Jurkat cell RNA spiked in. Indicated subset: FACS-sorted CD8+CD4-CCR7+CD45RA+ naive T cells. All receptors derive from a human donor in good health. Some libraries in this study had Jurkat cell RNA spiked in.

Turning to this clonotype: A much larger clone differs by one base, so this may be a read error. V usage is TRBV7-9 and J usage is TRBJ2-6, with D perhaps given as TRBD1 or TRBD2 (5 bases each). The V gene lost 6 bases and the J gene lost 0 bases, with 18 bases spanning the gap. CDR1 is SEHNR and CDR2 is FQNEAQ in the germline V gene (reference sequence). The length of the CDR3 is 18 residues. CDR3 in amino acids: CASRPGDGPFSGANVLTF. The DNA of the CDR3 is TGTGCCAGCAGACCCGGGGACGGGCCCTTCTCTGGGGCCAACGTCCTGACTTTC.

The chain is built from TRBV19 and TRBJ1-2; 10 bases are shared with TRBD1. Unmatched junction bases numbered 6, after V lost 10 bases and J lost 4 bases. CDR3 size: 13 residues. Germline-derived CDR1 and CDR2 are LNHDA and SQIVND (reference sequence). CDR3 sequence (DNA): TGTGCCACCCAGACAGGGGGCTCCTATGGCTACACCTTC. As protein: CATQTGGSYGYTF. The full variable domain, its missing parts supplied by reference TRBV19 and TRBJ1-2, is DGGITQSPKYLFRKEGQNVTLSCEQNLNHDAMYWYRQDPGQGLRLIYYSQIVNDFQKGDIAEGYSVSREKKESFPLTVTSAQKNPTAFYLCATQTGGSYGYTFGSGTRLTVV.

Comments on this clonotype: With a much larger clone just one base away, this may be a read error. The genes are TRBV4-1 and TRBJ2-5; no clear D. Germline V gene lookup returns CDR1 MGHRA and CDR2 YSYEKL. The CDR3 loop spans 15 amino acids. The CDR3: CAGSPTGSAMETQYF. CDR3 DNA sequence: TGCGCCGGCAGCCCAACCGGGTCCGCCATGGAGACCCAGTACTTC.

The chain links TRBV24-1 to TRBJ2-5; D possibly corresponds to TRBD2 (5 bases). V was pared by 7 bases and J by 9 bases, with 8 bases between. The CDR3 is 10 residues long. Germline CDR1 reads KGHDR; CDR2 reads SFDVKD. CDR3 sequence reads: CATRAAPQYF. In DNA form, the CDR3 reads TGTGCCACCAGAGCGGCCCCCCAGTACTTC.

This sequence joins TRBV29-1 and TRBJ2-1; 7 bases agree with TRBD2. Losses at the gene ends were 4 bases for V and 3 bases for J; bases not matched to a gene: 6. CDR1 SQVTM and CDR2 ANQGSEA come from the germline V gene. The CDR3 runs to 14 residues. CDR3 in amino acids: CSVALAEYYNEQFF. CDR3 coding DNA: TGCAGCGTTGCTCTAGCGGAGTACTACAATGAGCAGTTCTTC.

Only a few counts were recorded for this clonotype. V usage is TRBV30 and J usage is TRBJ2-1; D is possibly TRBD2 (7 bases). Between the trimmed V and J ends, which lost 3 bases and 8 bases, there was a span of 14 bases. CDR1 and CDR2 (germline): GTSNPN, SVGIG (reference sequence). The length of the CDR3 is 13 residues. Here the CDR3 DNA reads TGTGCCTGGAGCTATGGGGGGGGCGATGAGCAGTTCTTC. This translates into CAWSYGGGDEQFF.

This clonotype has at least ten counts. This sequence joins TRBV29-1 and TRBJ1-1; tentatively, D is TRBD1 (6 bases). The CDR3 spans 12 residues. In germline, CDR1 is SQVTM, CDR2 ANQGSEA. With 7 bases removed from V and 6 bases from J, the gap between germline ends came to 15 bases. The CDR3: CSALARGAEAFF. DNA for the CDR3: TGCAGCGCCCTCGCCAGGGGAGCTGAAGCTTTCTTT.

This clonotype appeared many times. V gene TRBV4-3 combines with J gene TRBJ2-5, with D perhaps matching TRBD2 (5 bases). Germline loops: CDR1 LGHNA, CDR2 YSLEER. CDR3 length equals 13 residues. The CDR3 loop is CAAGLGRGETQYF. CDR3 nucleotides: TGCGCAGCTGGCCTCGGTCGGGGAGAGACCCAGTACTTC.

This clonotype has ten or more counts. The rearrangement uses TRBV6-1 and TRBJ1-5, with TRBD1 as a possible D gene (6 bases). Germline CDR1 and CDR2: MNHNS and SASEGT. The CDR3 contains 18 residues. Trimming removed 4 bases from V and 1 base from J, with 20 bases in between. CDR3 in DNA: TGTGCCAGCAGTGCCGTAAAGGGGGGGAGTGGGAGCAATCAGCCCCAGCATTTT. It codes for CASSAVKGGSGSNQPQHF.

This clonotype was recorded many times. V and J are TRBV30 and TRBJ2-1; TRBD2 might be the D (6 bases). Trimming pared 4 bases from V and 3 bases from J, leaving 19 bases between. CDR3 length equals 16 residues. CDR1 and CDR2 from the germline V gene are GTSNPN and SVGIG (reference sequence). The CDR3 DNA reads TGTGCCTGGACCCGCCGGGAGTTTGTCCTCTACAATGAGCAGTTCTTC. This gives the protein CAWTRREFVLYNEQFF.

The J gene is TRBJ2-2, the V gene TRBV9, with TRBD2 matching 10 bases. The CDR3 runs 18 residues. Looked up from germline, CDR1 is SGDLS and CDR2 is YYNGEE. V gave up 0 bases and J gave up 1 base; unmatched junction bases: 6. DNA for the CDR3: TGTGCCAGCAGCGTAGCATGGGGGACTAGCGTGAACACCGGGGAGCTGTTTTTT. It codes for CASSVAWGTSVNTGELFF.

About this clonotype itself: This may arise from a read error, as a much more abundant clone is one base away. The rearrangement joins TRBV4-1 to TRBJ2-2; D not certain. CDR3 size: 17 residues. From germline, CDR1 is MGHRA and CDR2 YSYEKL. As DNA, the CDR3 is TGCGACAGCAGCCAAGATCTGTATTCGTCGCGATTCGGGGAGCTGTTTTTT. As protein: CDSSQDLYSSRFGELFF.

As for this clonotype: This clone may be a read error of a much larger clone one base away. The V gene is TRBV29-1, the J gene TRBJ2-5; D gene uncertain. V was trimmed by 7 bases and J by 2 bases, leaving 8 bases between them. The germline V gene has CDR1 SQVTM and CDR2 ANQGSEA. This CDR3 comprises 11 residues. In DNA, the CDR3 is TGCAGCGGGCGGTGGCAAGAGACCCAGTACTTC. It encodes CSGRWQETQYF.